This T cell receptor beta chain was obtained from a study of T cells after yellow fever vaccination. Comment on this clonotype: Its antigen remains unidentified.

Whole-study results and caveats: After the booster, about 95% of CD4 and about 90% of CD8 primary-response clones were re-detected.

The CDR3 runs 15 residues. Trimming took 4 bases from V and 6 from J; bases not matched to a gene: 8. Germline CDR1 is SGHNT and CDR2 is YYREEE (reference sequence). TCRdb fed the 5' RACE reads into MiXCR, producing one record per CDR3 protein. The sample carries fewer than 450,000 distinct CDR3 sequences, less than 9.5% recorded once. The receptor was isolated from a man between 18 and 35 years old who received the YFV17D yellow fever vaccine. The source material was PBMCs, sampled more than 35 days after the first yellow fever vaccination. This chain joins TRBV5-4 and TRBJ2-1; 9 bases align to TRBD1. In DNA form, the CDR3 reads TGTGCCAGCAGCACACCGGGACAGGGTGGCAATGAGCAGTTCTTC. Amino acids: CASSTPGQGGNEQFF.